One and the same sample provided the 6 T cell receptor beta chains below, sequenced in a study of shared clonotypes between healthy human individuals. Sequenced by immunoSEQ multiplex PCR; TCRdb stores in-frame clones only, minus some. Among fewer than 1.4 million clones listed, more than 75% were seen once. Sequencing input: memory CD4+ T cells from PBMCs. Subset given: CD45RA-negative fraction. The receptors come from a man younger than 30 in good health. Some clones in this sample may be carry-over from other donors' samples.

This clone appeared a few times. The J gene is TRBJ1-4, the V gene TRBV7-9; D uncertain. Germline-derived CDR1 and CDR2 are SEHNR and FQNEAQ (reference sequence). Deletions cut 7 bases from V and 0 bases from J, with 9 bases between. CDR3 length: 14 amino acids. CDR3 region: CASTRSATNEKLFF. The CDR3 nucleotides read TGTGCCAGCACCAGGTCCGCAACTAATGAAAAACTGTTTTTT.

The rearrangement joins TRBV7-2 to TRBJ1-1; perhaps TRBD1 as D (5 bases). Trimming shortened V by 2 bases and J by 1 base, and 8 bases separated the two germline ends. This CDR3 contains 14 residues. Germline loops: CDR1 SGHTA, CDR2 FQGNSA. The CDR3 sequence: CASSLQGGNTEAFF. The DNA for the CDR3 is TGTGCCAGCAGCTTACAGGGCGGGAACACTGAAGCTTTCTTT.

On this clone itself: Other DNA sequences in the same sample also yield this CDR3. The V and J genes are TRBV5-4 and TRBJ2-5; unclear D gene. V dropped 0 bases and J dropped 5 bases, with 8 bases sitting between them. Germline values: CDR1 SGHNT, CDR2 YYREEE (reference sequence). This CDR3 is built from 13 residues. In nucleotides, the CDR3 is TGTGCCAGCAGCTTGGCAGCCAGGGAGACCCAGTACTTC. As protein: CASSLAARETQYF. Filled out from reference TRBV5-4 and TRBJ2-5, the complete variable domain reads ETGVTQSPTHLIKTRGQQVTLRCSSQSGHNTVSWYQQALGQGPQFIFQYYREEENGRGNFPPRFSGLQFPNYSSELNVNALELDDSALYLCASSLAARETQYFGPGTRLLVL.

The rearrangement joins TRBV5-8 to TRBJ1-2, with 7 bases fitting TRBD1. The CDR3 runs to 13 residues. V shed 4 bases and J 4 bases; nucleotides not matched to a gene: 4. From germline, CDR1 is SGHTS and CDR2 YDEGEE. CDR3 DNA: TGTGCCAGCAGCGAAGGGACAGCCTATGGCTACACCTTC. Translating it yields CASSEGTAYGYTF.

The CDR3 loop reads CASTPLSHLVPPYNEQFF. CDR3 in DNA: TGTGCCAGCACCCCTCTATCCCACTTAGTCCCTCCCTACAATGAGCAGTTCTTC. The V and J genes are TRBV27 and TRBJ2-1; no reliable D call. Trimming removed 7 bases at V and 2 bases at J, with 24 bases between. The CDR3 runs to 18 residues. Germline CDR1 reads MNHEY; CDR2 reads SMNVEV (reference sequence).

The V and J genes are TRBV28 and TRBJ2-2; D remains unclear. Germline CDR1 MDHEN, CDR2 SYDVKM. V was shortened by 6 bases and J by 6 bases, with 11 bases between the two germline ends. The CDR3 length is 13 residues. The CDR3 region has the DNA TGTGCCAGCAGAATCAGAGTACCCGGGGAGCTGTTTTTT. Translation: CASRIRVPGELFF.